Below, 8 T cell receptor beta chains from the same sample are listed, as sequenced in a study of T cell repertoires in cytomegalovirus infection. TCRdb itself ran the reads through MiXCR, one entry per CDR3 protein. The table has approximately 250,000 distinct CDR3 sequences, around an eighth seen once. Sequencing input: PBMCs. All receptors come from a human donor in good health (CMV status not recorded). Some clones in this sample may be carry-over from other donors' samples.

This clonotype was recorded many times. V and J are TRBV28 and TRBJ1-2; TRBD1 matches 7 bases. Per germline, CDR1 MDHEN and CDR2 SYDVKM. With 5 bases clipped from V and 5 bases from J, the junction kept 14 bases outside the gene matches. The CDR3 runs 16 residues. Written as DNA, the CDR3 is TGTGCCAGCAGTCTGGGGACAGCGAAGCAGGAGTATGGCTACACCTTC. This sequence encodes CASSLGTAKQEYGYTF.

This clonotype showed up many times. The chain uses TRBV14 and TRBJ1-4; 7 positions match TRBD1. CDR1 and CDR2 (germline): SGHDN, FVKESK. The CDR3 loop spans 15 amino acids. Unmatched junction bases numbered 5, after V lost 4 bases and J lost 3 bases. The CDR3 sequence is CASSPHRGANEKLFF. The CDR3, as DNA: TGTGCCAGCAGCCCTCACAGGGGTGCTAATGAAAAACTGTTTTTT.

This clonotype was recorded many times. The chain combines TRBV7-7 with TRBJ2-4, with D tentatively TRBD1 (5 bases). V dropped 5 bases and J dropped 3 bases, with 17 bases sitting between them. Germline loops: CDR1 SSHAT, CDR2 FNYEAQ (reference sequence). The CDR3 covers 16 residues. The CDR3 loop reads CASSPTVGLGKNIQYF. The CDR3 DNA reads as TGTGCCAGCAGCCCCACCGTGGGGCTGGGCAAAAACATTCAGTACTTC.

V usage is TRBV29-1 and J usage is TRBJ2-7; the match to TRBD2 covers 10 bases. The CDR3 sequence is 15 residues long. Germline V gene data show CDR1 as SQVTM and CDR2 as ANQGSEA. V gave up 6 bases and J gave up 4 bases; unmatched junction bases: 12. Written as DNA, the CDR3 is TGCAGCGTCTCCCTTCCTAGCGGGAGTACATACGAGCAGTACTTC. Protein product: CSVSLPSGSTYEQYF.

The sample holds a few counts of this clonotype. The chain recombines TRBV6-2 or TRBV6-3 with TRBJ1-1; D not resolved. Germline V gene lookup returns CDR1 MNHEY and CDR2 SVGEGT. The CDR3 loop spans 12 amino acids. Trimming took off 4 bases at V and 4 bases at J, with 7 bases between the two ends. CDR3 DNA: TGTGCCAGCAGTTTCAGTCTCACTGAAGCTTTCTTT. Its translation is CASSFSLTEAFF.

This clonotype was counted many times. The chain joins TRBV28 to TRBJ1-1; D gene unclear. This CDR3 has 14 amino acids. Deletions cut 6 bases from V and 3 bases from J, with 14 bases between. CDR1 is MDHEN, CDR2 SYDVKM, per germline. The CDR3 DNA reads TGTGCCAGCAGCCCGGACGGCAGGTACACTGAAGCTTTCTTT. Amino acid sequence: CASSPDGRYTEAFF.

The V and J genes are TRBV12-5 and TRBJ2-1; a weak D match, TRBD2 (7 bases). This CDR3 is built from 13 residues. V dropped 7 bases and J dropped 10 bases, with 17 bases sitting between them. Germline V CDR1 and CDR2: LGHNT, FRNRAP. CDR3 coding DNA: TGTGCTAGTGTTTGGAATGGGGGGGGCGAGCAGTTCTTC. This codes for CASVWNGGGEQFF.

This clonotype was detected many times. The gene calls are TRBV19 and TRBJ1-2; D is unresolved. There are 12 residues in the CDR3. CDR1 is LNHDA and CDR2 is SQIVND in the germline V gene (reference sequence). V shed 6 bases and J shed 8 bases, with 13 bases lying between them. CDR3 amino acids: CASRKGRDGYTF. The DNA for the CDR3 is TGTGCCAGTAGAAAAGGGCGAGACGGCTACACCTTC.